This T cell receptor (beta chain) was captured by sequencing in a study of brain metastases from non-small cell lung cancer (dated by TCRdb to between 2019 and 2020). Concerning the study at large: The immune microenvironment of paired resected primary tumors and brain metastases from non-small-cell lung cancer patients was profiled. What the study reported, not specific to this receptor: T-cell infiltration was lower in brain metastases than in primary tumors (P < 0.001). T-cell clones appeared expanded in around two thirds of brain metastases relative to the matched primary tumors. TCR repertoires were found to be largely shared between paired brain metastases and primary tumors, although sparse T-cell densities were observed in the brain metastases.

With respect to this clone: Its antigen specificity is not known. No quality values exist for individual bases; no much larger clone is one base distant.

Library prep was done by the immunoSEQ multiplex PCR assay. Alongside a 770-gene immune expression panel, the team sequenced the T-cell receptor beta chain repertoire. TCRdb limited this immuneACCESS table to in-frame rearrangements with V and J called. A share of clones is missing; checked studies link under half to unresolved V genes, and the rest is unexplained. This sample lists 14,000 to 15,000 clones; about 85% were detected once. The top ten clones comprise 7.5% to 9.5% of the sample. The CDR1 and CDR2 encoded by the germline V gene (reference sequence) are MNHNY and SVGAGI. Trimming costs V 10 bases and J 1 base, and their ends lie 16 bases apart. Measured from the cysteine to the phenylalanine, the CDR3 is 14 residues long. Of all the DNA, just the CDR3 is kept, 42 bases in frame from base 1. The cohort comprised around 40 patients with surgically resected non-small-cell lung cancer who had both primary tumor and brain metastasis specimens. Tumor specimens were archival formalin-fixed, paraffin-embedded tissues.

The chain uses TRBV6-6 and TRBJ1-1; TRBD1 is a possible D gene, resting on 5 matching bases. The sample consisted of primary lung tumor tissue. Per the publication, the cell subset or site label means: primary lung tumor paired with brain metastasis. This sequence originates from a donor aged 40 or over with non-small cell lung cancer. The nucleotide sequence is TGTGCCACCCTTCATAAGGGGCGGAACACTGAAGCTTTCTTT. This yields the protein CATLHKGRNTEAFF.